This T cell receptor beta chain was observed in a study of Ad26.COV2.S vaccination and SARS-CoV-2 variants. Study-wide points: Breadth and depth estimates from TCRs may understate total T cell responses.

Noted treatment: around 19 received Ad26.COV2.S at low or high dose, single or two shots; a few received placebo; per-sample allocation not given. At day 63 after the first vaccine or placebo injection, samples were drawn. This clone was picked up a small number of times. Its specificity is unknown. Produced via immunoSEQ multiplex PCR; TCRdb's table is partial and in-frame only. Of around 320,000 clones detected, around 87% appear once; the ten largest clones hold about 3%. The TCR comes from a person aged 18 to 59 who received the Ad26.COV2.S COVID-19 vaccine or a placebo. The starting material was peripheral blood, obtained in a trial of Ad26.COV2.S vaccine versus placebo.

CDR3: CASSLRNQRQGGDSPLHF. In nucleotides, the CDR3 is TGTGCCAGCTCACTCCGAAACCAAAGACAGGGAGGGGATTCACCCCTCCACTTT. V gene TRBV18 combines with J gene TRBJ1-6; TRBD1 agrees at 7 bases. Germline V gene lookup returns CDR1 KGHSH and CDR2 LQKENI. The CDR3 sequence is 18 residues long. V lost 4 bases and J lost 8; bases outside the gene matches: 17.